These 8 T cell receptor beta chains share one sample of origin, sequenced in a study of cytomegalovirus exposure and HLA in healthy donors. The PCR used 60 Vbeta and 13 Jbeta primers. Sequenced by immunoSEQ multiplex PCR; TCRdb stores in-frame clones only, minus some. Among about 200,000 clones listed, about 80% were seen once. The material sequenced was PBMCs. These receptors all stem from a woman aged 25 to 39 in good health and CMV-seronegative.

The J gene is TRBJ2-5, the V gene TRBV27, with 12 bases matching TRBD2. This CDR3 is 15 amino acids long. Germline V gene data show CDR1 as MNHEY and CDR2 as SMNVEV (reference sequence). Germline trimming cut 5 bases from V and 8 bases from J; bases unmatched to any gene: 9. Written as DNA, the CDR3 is TGTGCCAGCAGTCGGGGGACTAGCGGGTTGGAAACCCAGTACTTC. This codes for CASSRGTSGLETQYF.

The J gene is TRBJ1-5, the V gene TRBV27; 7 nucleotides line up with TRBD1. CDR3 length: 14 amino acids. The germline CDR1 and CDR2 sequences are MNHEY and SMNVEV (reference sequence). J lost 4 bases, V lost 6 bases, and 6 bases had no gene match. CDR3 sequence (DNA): TGTGCCAGCAGACCAGGGGGATATAATCAGCCCCAGCATTTT. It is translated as CASRPGGYNQPQHF.

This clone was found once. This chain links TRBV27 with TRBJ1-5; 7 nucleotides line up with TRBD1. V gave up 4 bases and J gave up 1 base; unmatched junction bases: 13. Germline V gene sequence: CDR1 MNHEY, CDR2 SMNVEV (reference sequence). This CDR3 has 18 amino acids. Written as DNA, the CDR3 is TGTGCCAGCAGTTCGACAGGGACAGTCTGGGGGAGCAATCAGCCCCAGCATTTT. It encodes CASSSTGTVWGSNQPQHF.

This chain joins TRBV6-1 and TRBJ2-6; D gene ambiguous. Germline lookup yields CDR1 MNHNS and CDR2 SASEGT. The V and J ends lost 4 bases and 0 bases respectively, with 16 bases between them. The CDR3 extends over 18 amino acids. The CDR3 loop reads CASSGFEQFVSGANVLTF. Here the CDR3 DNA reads TGTGCCAGCAGTGGATTCGAACAGTTTGTCTCTGGGGCCAACGTCCTGACTTTC.

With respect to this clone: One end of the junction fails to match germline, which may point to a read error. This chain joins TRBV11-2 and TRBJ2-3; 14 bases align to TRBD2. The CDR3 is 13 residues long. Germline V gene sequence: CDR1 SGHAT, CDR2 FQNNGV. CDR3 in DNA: TGTGCCAGCAGCTTGACTAGCGGGGGGGTGAAACATTTT. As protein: CASSLTSGGVKHF.

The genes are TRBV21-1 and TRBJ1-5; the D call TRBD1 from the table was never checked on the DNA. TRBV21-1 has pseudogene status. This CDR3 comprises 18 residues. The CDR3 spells CASSTRIPPPGKNQPQHF. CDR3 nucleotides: TGTGCCAGCAGCACCCGCATACCCCCCCCAGGGAAAAATCAGCCCCAGCATTTT.

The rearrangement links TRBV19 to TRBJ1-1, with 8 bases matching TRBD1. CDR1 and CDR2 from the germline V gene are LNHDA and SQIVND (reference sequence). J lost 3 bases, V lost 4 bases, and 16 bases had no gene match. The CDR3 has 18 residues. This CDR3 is CASSKKVPGGWLDTEAFF. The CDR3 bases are TGTGCCAGTAGTAAAAAGGTCCCAGGGGGCTGGTTGGACACTGAAGCTTTCTTT.

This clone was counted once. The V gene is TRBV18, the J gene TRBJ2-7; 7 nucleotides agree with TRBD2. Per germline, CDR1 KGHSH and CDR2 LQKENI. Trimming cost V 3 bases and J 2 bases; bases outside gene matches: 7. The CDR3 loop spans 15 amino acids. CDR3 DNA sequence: TGTGCCAGCTCACCTGGTCTAGCGGAGACCTACGAGCAGTACTTC. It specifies CASSPGLAETYEQYF.